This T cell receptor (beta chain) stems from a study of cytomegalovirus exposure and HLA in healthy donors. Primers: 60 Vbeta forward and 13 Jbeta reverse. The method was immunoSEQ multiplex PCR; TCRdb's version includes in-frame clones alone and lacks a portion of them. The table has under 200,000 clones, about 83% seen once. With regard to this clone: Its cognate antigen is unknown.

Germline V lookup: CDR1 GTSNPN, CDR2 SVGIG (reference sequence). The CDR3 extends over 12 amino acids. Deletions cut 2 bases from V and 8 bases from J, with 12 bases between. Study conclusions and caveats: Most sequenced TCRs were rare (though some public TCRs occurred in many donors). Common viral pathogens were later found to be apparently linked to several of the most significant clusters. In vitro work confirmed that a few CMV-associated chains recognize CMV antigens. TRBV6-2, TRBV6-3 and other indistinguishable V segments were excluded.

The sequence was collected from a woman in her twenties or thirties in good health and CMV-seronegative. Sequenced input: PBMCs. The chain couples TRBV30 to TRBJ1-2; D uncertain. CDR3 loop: CAWSLPPSGYTF. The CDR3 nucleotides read TGTGCCTGGAGTCTCCCACCGAGCGGCTACACCTTC.